What follows describes a single T cell receptor (beta chain). TCRdb keeps only in-frame clones here, not all; method: immunoSEQ multiplex PCR. Of 700,000 or so clones listed, 80% to 90% are singletons. V lost 6 bases, J lost 4 bases, and 21 bases lay in between. The germline gives CDR1 LGHNA, CDR2 YNFKEQ. The CDR3 loop spans 16 amino acids. This sample is part of a study of shared T cell receptors in the human thymus. Separately, the same data were catalogued under a study of human thymus T cells.

The sample consisted of thymocytes. The genes are TRBV4-2 and TRBJ1-2; weak D call: TRBD1 (6 bases). This sequence was found in a girl under three years old with a congenital heart defect. CDR3 residues: CASSPGTSSGGYGYTF. CDR3 DNA sequence: TGTGCCAGCAGTCCCGGGACAAGCTCTGGGGGCTATGGCTACACCTTC.